These 26 T cell receptor beta chains were all obtained from the same sample, sequenced in a study of CD8 T cell repertoires and HIV-1 epitope variants. Profiled with immunoSEQ multiplex PCR; TCRdb holds only in-frame clones, not every one. The sample has several thousand clones, about two thirds seen once. These TCRs are of unknown antigen specificity. Sample: cultured CD8+ T cells derived from PBMCs. The receptors were sampled from a male donor with HIV.

CDR3 sequence (DNA): TGTGCCAGCAGTTTTGATGGACGGTACAATCAGCCCCAGCATTTT. Translation gives CASSFDGRYNQPQHF. The rearrangement links TRBV28 to TRBJ1-5; D remains ambiguous. The V gene lost 3 bases and the J gene lost 3 bases, with 12 bases spanning the gap. The CDR3 is 15 amino acids. Germline V gives CDR1 MDHEN, CDR2 SYDVKM.

The rearrangement uses TRBV5-6 and TRBJ1-2; the D gene is possibly TRBD1 (5 bases). The CDR3 is 15 amino acids. V shed 2 bases and J shed 9 bases, with 20 bases lying between them. Germline CDR1 SGHDT, CDR2 YYEEEE. CDR3 sequence (DNA): TGTGCCAGCAGCTTACTCATGCGGTCCCAGGACAGCTACACCTTC. Amino acids: CASSLLMRSQDSYTF.

This sequence joins TRBV6-5 and TRBJ2-7; 7 bases are shared with TRBD2. The germline CDR1 and CDR2 sequences are MNHEY and SVGAGI. The V segment lost 0 bases and the J segment 3 bases; nucleotides outside the gene matches: 2. The CDR3 is 14 residues long. The CDR3, as DNA: TGTGCCAGCAGTTACTCAGGGGAGGGCTACGAGCAGTACTTC. It translates to CASSYSGEGYEQYF.

A few counts support this clone. The chain joins TRBV11-2 to TRBJ2-7; D unresolved. The CDR3 sequence is 14 residues long. V lost 5 bases and J lost 2, with 13 bases in between. Germline assignment: CDR1 SGHAT and CDR2 FQNNGV. The DNA of the CDR3 is TGTGCCAGCAGCGGTTGGAGTAATCCCTACGAGCAGTACTTC. Amino acids: CASSGWSNPYEQYF.

This clone appeared once. One junction end disagrees with the germline gene, perhaps due to a read error. The chain joins TRBV6-5 to TRBJ2-3, with D uncertain. CDR1 is MNHEY and CDR2 is SVGAGI in the germline V gene. The CDR3 has 12 residues. The CDR3 loop is CASSGDTDTQCF. The CDR3 DNA reads TGTGCCAGCAGTGGAGACACAGATACGCAGTGTTTT.

The chain links TRBV9 to TRBJ2-3, with D possibly being TRBD2 (5 bases). CDR1 and CDR2 from the germline V gene are SGDLS and YYNGEE. Trimming took off 0 bases at V and 5 bases at J, with 7 bases between the two ends. The CDR3 contains 13 residues. The CDR3 nucleotides are TGTGCCAGCAGCGTAGATGGGAGAGATACGCAGTATTTT. It codes for CASSVDGRDTQYF.

The V and J genes are TRBV7-8 and TRBJ1-5; D call uncertain. The CDR3 is 15 amino acids. V lost 2 bases and J 1 base, leaving 9 bases between the germline ends. Germline CDR1 and CDR2: SGHVS and FQNEAQ. CDR3 in amino acids: CASSLRRVSNQPQHF. CDR3 nucleotides: TGTGCCAGCAGCTTACGCCGGGTCAGCAATCAGCCCCAGCATTTT.

The rearrangement joins TRBV6-1 to TRBJ1-1; D is possibly TRBD1 (5 bases). Trimming stripped 5 bases from V and 4 bases from J, with 17 bases between. This CDR3 contains 15 residues. Germline V gene lookup returns CDR1 MNHNS and CDR2 SASEGT. In DNA, the CDR3 is TGTGCCAGCAGTTCCATGGGGACCGGGAGCACTGAAGCTTTCTTT. It yields the protein CASSSMGTGSTEAFF.

Concerning this clone: Compared with germline, one end of the junction differs, possibly owing to a read error. This rearrangement joins TRBV5-5 to TRBJ1-2, with unresolved D. Germline V gives CDR1 SGHKS, CDR2 YYEKEE (reference sequence). CDR3 size: 16 residues. This CDR3 reads CASSQDPPDLDYGYTF. The DNA for the CDR3 is TGCGCCAGCAGCCAAGATCCCCCAGACTTGGACTATGGCTACACCTTC.

The chain recombines TRBV7-9 with TRBJ2-7; maybe TRBD1 (5 bases). V lost 5 bases to trimming and J lost 6 bases, with 14 bases between them. CDR3 length: 13 residues. Per germline, CDR1 SEHNR and CDR2 FQNEAQ (reference sequence). The DNA for the CDR3 is TGTGCCAGCAGCCCCAGGGCGTCCCCCGAGCAGTACTTC. This encodes CASSPRASPEQYF. Based on the CDR3 plus reference TRBV7-9 and TRBJ2-7, the full variable domain is DTGVSQNPRHKITKRGQNVTFRCDPISEHNRLYWYRQTLGQGPEFLTYFQNEAQLEKSRLLSDRFSAERPKGSFSTLEIQRTEQGDSAMYLCASSPRASPEQYFGPGTRLTVT.

The V gene is TRBV15, the J gene TRBJ2-7, with 12 bases matching TRBD1. The CDR3 is 15 residues long. With 5 bases clipped from V and 4 bases from J, the junction kept 6 bases outside the gene matches. Germline loops: CDR1 LNHNV, CDR2 YYDKDF (reference sequence). Here the CDR3 reads CATSPGTGGAYEQYF. CDR3 in DNA: TGTGCCACCAGCCCCGGGACAGGGGGCGCTTACGAGCAGTACTTC.

This clone was observed once. This chain connects TRBV5-5 to TRBJ2-2; D is ambiguous. The CDR3 has 13 amino acids. Germline values: CDR1 SGHKS, CDR2 YYEKEE (reference sequence). The V and J ends lost 0 bases and 6 bases respectively, with 6 bases between them. The CDR3 reads CASSLGSAGELFF. CDR3 DNA: TGTGCCAGCAGCTTGGGAAGCGCCGGGGAGCTGTTTTTT.

The rearrangement joins TRBV18 to TRBJ1-5, with 11 bases lining up with TRBD1. Unmatched junction bases numbered 7, after V lost 6 bases and J lost 6 bases. There are 15 residues in the CDR3. Looked up from germline, CDR1 is KGHSH and CDR2 is LQKENI. CDR3 loop: CASSRGQGEGQPQHF. The CDR3 DNA is TGTGCCAGCTCCCGGGGACAGGGGGAAGGTCAGCCCCAGCATTTT.

This clone came up once. The chain has TRBV27 and TRBJ1-4; 9 positions agree with TRBD1. The germline V gene has CDR1 MNHEY and CDR2 SMNVEV (reference sequence). The CDR3 consists of 14 residues. V lost 7 bases and J lost 7; bases outside the gene matches: 7. The CDR3 DNA reads as TGTGCCAGCACCGATGGGACAGGGTCTGAAAAACTGTTTTTT. It translates to CASTDGTGSEKLFF. Combining the CDR3 with reference TRBV27 and TRBJ1-4 gives the whole variable domain EAQVTQNPRYLITVTGKKLTVTCSQNMNHEYMSWYRQDPGLGLRQIYYSMNVEVTDKGDVPEGYKVSRKEKRNFPLILESPSPNQTSLYFCASTDGTGSEKLFFGSGTQLSVL.

This clone came up a few times. The chain recombines TRBV30 with TRBJ1-6; D unclear. This CDR3 region has 14 residues. V dropped 2 bases and J dropped 7 bases, with 12 bases sitting between them. The germline gives CDR1 GTSNPN, CDR2 SVGIG (reference sequence). CDR3 sequence: CAWSRGQDNSPLHF. CDR3 nucleotide sequence: TGTGCCTGGAGTAGAGGGCAGGACAATTCACCCCTCCACTTT.

The V and J genes are TRBV11-2 and TRBJ2-2; 7 nucleotides agree with TRBD1. With V trimmed by 0 bases and J by 4 bases, 8 bases remained unmatched. Per germline, CDR1 SGHAT and CDR2 FQNNGV. The CDR3 loop spans 17 amino acids. The CDR3 DNA is TGTGCCAGCAGCTTAGATGGCGAGGGGGCAAGCACCGGGGAGCTGTTTTTT. Its protein is CASSLDGEGASTGELFF.

In its sample, this clone is large (0.1 to 1%). This chain uses TRBV5-1 with TRBJ1-2, with D uncertain. The CDR3 runs 14 residues. The V gene lost 3 bases and the J gene lost 0 bases, with 9 bases spanning the gap. The germline CDR1 and CDR2 sequences are SGHRS and YFSETQ. DNA for the CDR3: TGCGCCAGCAGCTCGCAGGAGACTAACTATGGCTACACCTTC. Amino acid sequence: CASSSQETNYGYTF.

V is TRBV28 and J is TRBJ2-3; 8 nucleotides line up with TRBD2. CDR3 length: 15 amino acids. The J segment lost 4 bases and the V segment lost 7 bases, leaving 10 bases of the junction unmatched. Germline values: CDR1 MDHEN, CDR2 SYDVKM. The CDR3: CASILRAGGADTQYF. CDR3 bases: TGTGCCAGCATTCTTCGGGCGGGAGGAGCAGATACGCAGTATTTT. Together with reference TRBV28 and TRBJ2-3, the CDR3 gives the full variable domain: DVKVTQSSRYLVKRTGEKVFLECVQDMDHENMFWYRQDPGLGLRLIYFSYDVKMKEKGDIPEGYSVSREKKERFSLILESASTNQTSMYLCASILRAGGADTQYFGPGTRLTVL.

This clone has only a few counts. V and J are TRBV5-5 and TRBJ1-1; unclear D gene. CDR3 length: 12 residues. V dropped 0 bases and J dropped 6 bases, with 6 bases sitting between them. Germline values: CDR1 SGHKS, CDR2 YYEKEE (reference sequence). The CDR3 loop reads CASSLGYSEAFF. The CDR3 DNA is TGTGCCAGCAGCTTGGGGTACTCTGAAGCTTTCTTT.

This sequence joins TRBV4-3 and TRBJ1-1; no clear D. This CDR3 has 13 residues. CDR1 LGHNA and CDR2 YSLEER come from the germline V gene. Trimming took off 1 base at V and 3 bases at J, with 6 bases between the two ends. The CDR3 region has the DNA TGCGCCAGCAGCCAAGCAGCAGACACTGAAGCTTTCTTT. This translates into CASSQAADTEAFF.

This CDR3 reads CASSHRGANEKLFF. CDR3 bases: TGCGCCAGCAGTCACAGGGGGGCTAATGAAAAACTGTTTTTT. The chain combines TRBV23-1 with TRBJ1-4; TRBD1 agrees at 7 bases. TRBV23-1 is marked as an open reading frame, function uncertain. V shed 3 bases, J shed 3 bases, and the junction held 1 base outside the gene matches. The CDR3 is 14 residues long.

J is TRBJ2-7 and V is TRBV12-5; tentatively, D is TRBD1 or TRBD2 (5 bases each). The CDR3 length is 11 residues. Germline V CDR1 and CDR2: LGHNT, FRNRAP. Between the trimmed V and J ends, which lost 4 bases and 6 bases, there was a span of 7 bases. The CDR3 protein is CASGSGGEQYF. DNA of the CDR3: TGTGCTAGTGGTTCTGGGGGCGAGCAGTACTTC.

The V gene is TRBV5-6, the J gene TRBJ2-1; D is uncertain. CDR3 length equals 15 residues. V lost 3 bases, J lost 4 bases, and 14 bases lay in between. Germline V gene data show CDR1 as SGHDT and CDR2 as YYEEEE. CDR3 coding DNA: TGTGCCAGCAGCTCCGATGCCCTAGAATACAATGAGCAGTTCTTC. Protein sequence: CASSSDALEYNEQFF.

This clone was counted only a few times. The CDR3 sequence is CSASLTDMNTEAFF. CDR3 bases: TGCAGCGCATCCCTGACAGATATGAACACTGAAGCTTTCTTT. The chain is built from TRBV29-1 and TRBJ1-1; tentative D call: TRBD1 (5 bases). The CDR3 sequence is 14 residues long. Trimming removed 7 bases at V and 0 bases at J, with 15 bases between. CDR1 and CDR2 (germline): SQVTM, ANQGSEA. Filled out from reference TRBV29-1 and TRBJ1-1, the complete variable domain reads SAVISQKPSRDICQRGTSLTIQCQVDSQVTMMFWYRQQPGQSLTLIATANQGSEATYESGFVIDKFPISRPNLTFSTLTVSNMSPEDSSIYLCSASLTDMNTEAFFGQGTRLTVV.

There are a few counts of this clone. The CDR3 sequence is CASSPNAGDYGYTF. In DNA form, the CDR3 reads TGTGCCAGCAGTCCAAATGCAGGAGACTATGGCTACACCTTC. This chain uses TRBV28 with TRBJ1-2; D is undetermined. The V end was cut by 5 bases, the J end by 3 bases, with 13 bases between. Germline V lookup: CDR1 MDHEN, CDR2 SYDVKM. This CDR3 spans 14 amino acids.

The CDR3 bases are TGTGCCAGCAGTGAAAGGGCAGGATCCCGCGAGCAGTACTTC. Translating it yields CASSERAGSREQYF. The chain joins TRBV2 to TRBJ2-7; D call uncertain. This CDR3 has 14 amino acids. Germline-derived CDR1 and CDR2 are SNHLY and FYNNEI. V dropped 2 bases and J dropped 6 bases, with 14 bases sitting between them.